A selection of T cell receptor beta chains follows, all from one sample in a study of T cell changes during pregnancy in multiple sclerosis. This table comes from immunoSEQ multiplex PCR, and its TCRdb copy is limited to in-frame clones, with some not included. The table has approximately 61,000 clones, approximately 90% seen once. This sample comprised peripheral blood, obtained after pregnancy. The receptors here all came from a female donor in good health, enrolled as a control in a pregnancy study. Each CDR3 is given with its conserved first and last residue. The order of the fields is V gene, clone size, J gene, D gene, CDR3 DNA, CDR3 protein. D genes are given only for firm matches. A row's size may be missing; if present it is once, few, many or a size class.

>TRBV28|-|TRBJ2-7|TRBD2
TGTGCCAGCAGAGTCCCGGGACTAGCGGCTGAGCAGTACTTC
CASRVPGLAAEQYF
>TRBV5-1|-|TRBJ1-1|-
TGCGCCAGCAGCCCCTTAGACGGGAGGGGGACTGAAGCTTTCTTT
CASSPLDGRGTEAFF
>TRBV27|-|TRBJ1-2|TRBD1
TGTGCCAGCAGTCCTTACTACAGGGGAGACTATGGCTACACCTTC
CASSPYYRGDYGYTF
>TRBV7-9|-|TRBJ1-1|TRBD1
TGTGCCAGCAGCCCCATCGGAGGGACAGGGCTACAAGAAGCTTTCTTT
CASSPIGGTGLQEAFF
>TRBV27|-|TRBJ1-1|TRBD1
TGTGCCAGCAGTTGGACAGGGGGCACTGAAGCTTTCTTT
CASSWTGGTEAFF
>TRBV7-8|-|TRBJ1-3|-
TGTGCCAGCAGCCCGCCGGGTCGCACTCAGAGCTCTGGAAACACCATATATTTT
CASSPPGRTQSSGNTIYF
>TRBV19|-|TRBJ2-1|TRBD2
TGTGCCAGTAGTTCCCGAGTTTTAGCGGGGGAGTACAATGAGCAGTTCTTC
CASSSRVLAGEYNEQFF
>TRBV11-2|-|TRBJ1-6|-
TGTGCCAGCAGCATACTCCGGGGGGATTCACCCCTCCACTTT
CASSILRGDSPLHF
>TRBV5-1|once|TRBJ1-3|-
TGCGCCAGCAGCGGGGACACCCTCTCTGGAAACACCATATATTTT
CASSGDTLSGNTIYF
>TRBV7-8|-|TRBJ1-5|TRBD1
TGTGCCAGCAGCTTAGGGACAGGTAATCAGCCCCAGCATTTT
CASSLGTGNQPQHF
>TRBV14|-|TRBJ2-7|TRBD1
TGTGCCAGCAGCCAAGGGCAGGGGGTCAGTGAGCAGTACTTC
CASSQGQGVSEQYF
>TRBV9|-|TRBJ1-5|TRBD1
TGTGCCAGCAGCGTAGAAGGGACAGGCGTAGTGCCCCAGCATTTT
CASSVEGTGVVPQHF
>TRBV29-1|-|TRBJ2-5|TRBD1
TGCAGCGTTGAAGATTGGTCGACAGGGGGCGCATTAGAGACCCAGTACTTC
CSVEDWSTGGALETQYF
>TRBV6-5|-|TRBJ2-2|TRBD2
TGTGCCAGCAGTTACGATAGCGGGGGGACAGAGCTGTTTTTT
CASSYDSGGTELFF
>TRBV9|-|TRBJ1-5|-
TGTGCCAGCAGCGTGAGCGGCAATCAGCCCCAGCATTTT
CASSVSGNQPQHF
>TRBV21-1|-|TRBJ1-6|-
TGTGCCAGCAGCTTTAACCGGGACTCAAAACGGAAAGATCGGGCCTGTTCACCCCTCCACTTT
CASSFNRDSKRKDRACSPLHF
>TRBV6-6|-|TRBJ2-1|-
TGTGCCACCGGTCAGGACACCTACAATGAGCAGTTCTTC
CATGQDTYNEQFF
>TRBV25-1|-|TRBJ2-7|TRBD1
TGTGCCAGCAGTAGTAGCAGGGGGCAACGGTACGAGCAGTACTTC
CASSSSRGQRYEQYF
>TRBV6-5|-|TRBJ1-2|-
TGTGCCAGCAAACCTGCGGGGGGGTCGAGCTATGGCTACACCTTC
CASKPAGGSSYGYTF
>TRBV25-1|-|TRBJ2-3|TRBD2
TGTGCCAGCAGTGGAGCGGGAGGGGCAGATACGCAGTATTTT
CASSGAGGADTQYF
>TRBV29-1|-|TRBJ1-1|-
TGCAGCGTTGTAAGGGTAATGCGGCAGGGGATGGACACTGAAGCTTTCTTT
CSVVRVMRQGMDTEAFF
>TRBV4-2|-|TRBJ2-3|TRBD2
TGTGCCAGCAGCCATGGAGCGGGGGGGCTCGATGATACGCAGTATTTT
CASSHGAGGLDDTQYF
>TRBV7-3|-|TRBJ2-1|TRBD2
TGTGCCAGCAGCCTTACTAGCGGAACTTACAATGAGCAGTTCTTC
CASSLTSGTYNEQFF
>TRBV6-1|once|TRBJ2-1|TRBD2
TGTGCCAGCGATGGGACTAGCGGGATTTGGGAGCAGTTCTTC
CASDGTSGIWEQFF
>TRBV9|-|TRBJ1-4|TRBD1
TGTGCCAGCAGCGCAGACAGGGGACGCGAAAAACTGTTTTTT
CASSADRGREKLFF
>TRBV12-2|-|TRBJ2-4|-
TGTGCAAGTCTCTTAAGGGACAGGGAGGGCCACGGCAAAAACATTCAGTACTTC
CASLLRDREGHGKNIQYF
>TRBV28|-|TRBJ1-5|-
TGTGCCAGCACCCTGCCCCCAGGGAACGGCAATCAGCCCCAGCATTTT
CASTLPPGNGNQPQHF
>TRBV28|-|TRBJ2-7|-
TGTGCCAGCAGTTTAGTAGCTCAGAACGAGCAGTACTTC
CASSLVAQNEQYF
>TRBV7-3|-|TRBJ2-3|TRBD2
TGTGCCAGCAGCCCCCTAGCGGGAGGGCCGAGGGATACGCAGTATTTT
CASSPLAGGPRDTQYF